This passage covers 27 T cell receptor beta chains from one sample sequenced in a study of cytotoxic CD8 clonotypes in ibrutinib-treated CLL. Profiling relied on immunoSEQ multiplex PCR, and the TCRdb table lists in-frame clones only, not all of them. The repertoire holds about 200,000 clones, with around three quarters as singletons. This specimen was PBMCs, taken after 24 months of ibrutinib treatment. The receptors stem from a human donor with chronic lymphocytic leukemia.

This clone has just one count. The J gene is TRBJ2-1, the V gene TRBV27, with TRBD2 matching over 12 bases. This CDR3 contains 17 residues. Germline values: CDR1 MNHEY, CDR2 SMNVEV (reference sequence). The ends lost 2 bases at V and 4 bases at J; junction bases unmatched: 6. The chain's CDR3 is CASSLPRGLAGYNEQFF. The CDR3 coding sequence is TGTGCCAGCAGTTTACCTCGCGGACTAGCGGGATACAATGAGCAGTTCTTC.

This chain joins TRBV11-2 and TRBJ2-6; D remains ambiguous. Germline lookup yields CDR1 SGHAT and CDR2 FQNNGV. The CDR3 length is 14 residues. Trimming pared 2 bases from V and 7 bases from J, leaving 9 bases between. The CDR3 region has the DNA TGTGCCAGCAGCTTAACACGCCTTGCCAACGTCCTGACTTTC. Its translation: CASSLTRLANVLTF.

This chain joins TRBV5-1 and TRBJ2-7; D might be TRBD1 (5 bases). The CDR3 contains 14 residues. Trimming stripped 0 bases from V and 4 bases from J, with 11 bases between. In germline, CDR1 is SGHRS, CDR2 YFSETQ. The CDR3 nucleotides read TGCGCCAGCAGCTTGGTAGCAGGGCCGTACGAGCAGTACTTC. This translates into CASSLVAGPYEQYF.

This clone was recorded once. CDR3 in amino acids: CASSTSDYEQYF. The CDR3 DNA reads as TGTGCCAGCTCGACTAGCGACTACGAGCAGTACTTC. This chain uses TRBV28 with TRBJ2-7; 8 positions match TRBD2. This CDR3 is 12 amino acids long. Germline assignment: CDR1 MDHEN and CDR2 SYDVKM. V dropped 8 bases and J dropped 3; count of bases not matched to a gene: 3.

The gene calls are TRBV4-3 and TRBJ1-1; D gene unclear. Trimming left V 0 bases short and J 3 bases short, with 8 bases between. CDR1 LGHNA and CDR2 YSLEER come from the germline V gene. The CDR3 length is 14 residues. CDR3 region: CASSQDLRDTEAFF. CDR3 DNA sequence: TGCGCCAGCAGCCAAGATCTTAGGGACACTGAAGCTTTCTTT.

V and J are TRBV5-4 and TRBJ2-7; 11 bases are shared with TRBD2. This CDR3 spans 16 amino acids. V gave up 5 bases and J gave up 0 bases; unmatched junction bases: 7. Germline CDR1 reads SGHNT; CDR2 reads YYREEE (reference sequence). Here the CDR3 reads CASRPGTSGSSYEQYF. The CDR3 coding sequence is TGTGCCAGCAGACCCGGGACTAGCGGTAGCTCCTACGAGCAGTACTTC.

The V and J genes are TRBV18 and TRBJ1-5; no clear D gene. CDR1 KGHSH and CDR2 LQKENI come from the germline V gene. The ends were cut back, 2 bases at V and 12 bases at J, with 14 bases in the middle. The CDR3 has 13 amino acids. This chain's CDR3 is CASSPAGGRLQHF. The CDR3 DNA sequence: TGTGCCAGCTCACCAGCAGGCGGCCGTCTCCAGCATTTT.

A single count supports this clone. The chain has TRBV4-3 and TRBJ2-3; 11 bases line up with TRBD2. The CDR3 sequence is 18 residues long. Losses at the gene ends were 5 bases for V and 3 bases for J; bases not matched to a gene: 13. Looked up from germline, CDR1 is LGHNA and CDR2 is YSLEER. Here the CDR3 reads CASSAPSGRPSGTDTQYF. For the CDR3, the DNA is TGCGCCAGCAGCGCACCTAGCGGGAGGCCGTCCGGGACAGATACGCAGTATTTT.

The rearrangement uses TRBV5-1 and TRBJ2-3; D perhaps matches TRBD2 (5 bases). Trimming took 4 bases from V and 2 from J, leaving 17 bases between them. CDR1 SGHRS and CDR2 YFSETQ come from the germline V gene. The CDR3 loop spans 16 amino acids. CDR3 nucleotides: TGCGCCAGCAGCCCAGGACTGGAGATCAACACAGATACGCAGTATTTT. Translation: CASSPGLEINTDTQYF.

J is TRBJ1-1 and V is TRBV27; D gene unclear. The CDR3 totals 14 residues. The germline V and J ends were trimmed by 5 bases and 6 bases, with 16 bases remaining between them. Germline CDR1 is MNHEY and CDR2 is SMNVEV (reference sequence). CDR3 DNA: TGTGCCAGCAGTCGATCCCCTACGAGGTCTGAAGCTTTCTTT. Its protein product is CASSRSPTRSEAFF.

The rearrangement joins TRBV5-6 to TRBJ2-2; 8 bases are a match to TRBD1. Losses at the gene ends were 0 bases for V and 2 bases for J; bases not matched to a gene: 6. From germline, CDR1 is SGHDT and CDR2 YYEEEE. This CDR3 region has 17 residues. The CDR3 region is CASSLALAGGNTGELFF. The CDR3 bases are TGTGCCAGCAGCTTGGCCCTTGCAGGGGGCAACACCGGGGAGCTGTTTTTT.

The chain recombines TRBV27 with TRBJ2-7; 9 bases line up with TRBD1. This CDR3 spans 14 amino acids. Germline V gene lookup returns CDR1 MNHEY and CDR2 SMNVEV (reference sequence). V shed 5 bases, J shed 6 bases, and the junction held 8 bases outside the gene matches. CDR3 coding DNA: TGTGCCAGCAGTCAATGGACAGGGGCAGGCGAGCAGTACTTC. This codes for CASSQWTGAGEQYF.

As DNA, the CDR3 is TGTGCCAGCAGTTACTCGACCGGGAGGCCCGCGGACGAGCAGTACTTC. It codes for CASSYSTGRPADEQYF. This sequence joins TRBV6-6 and TRBJ2-7; TRBD2 agrees at 7 bases. The ends lost 0 bases at V and 5 bases at J; junction bases unmatched: 10. CDR1 is MNHNY, CDR2 SVGAGI, per germline (reference sequence). The CDR3 is made up of 16 amino acids.

CDR3: CASSRGGEETQYF. The CDR3 coding sequence is TGTGCCAGCAGTAGGGGAGGGGAAGAGACCCAGTACTTC. V usage is TRBV6-5 and J usage is TRBJ2-5; 7 nucleotides agree with TRBD2. V was pared by 5 bases and J by 3 bases, with 3 bases of the junction left unmatched. The CDR3 loop spans 13 amino acids. From germline, CDR1 is MNHEY and CDR2 SVGAGI.

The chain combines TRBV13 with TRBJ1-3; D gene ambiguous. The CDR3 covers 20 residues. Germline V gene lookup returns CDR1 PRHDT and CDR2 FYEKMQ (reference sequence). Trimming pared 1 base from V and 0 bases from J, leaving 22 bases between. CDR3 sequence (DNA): TGTGCCAGCAGCTTAGAGCCGAGGCAGGCCATTCACATCTCTGGAAACACCATATATTTT. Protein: CASSLEPRQAIHISGNTIYF.

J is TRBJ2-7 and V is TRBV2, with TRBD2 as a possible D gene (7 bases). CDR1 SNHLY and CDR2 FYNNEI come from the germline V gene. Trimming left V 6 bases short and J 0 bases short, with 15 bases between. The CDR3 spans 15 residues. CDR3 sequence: CASRKEGGASYEQYF. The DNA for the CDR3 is TGTGCCAGCAGAAAGGAGGGGGGGGCCTCCTACGAGCAGTACTTC.

CDR3: CASSLLPMNTEAFF. DNA of the CDR3: TGTGCCAGCAGCTTGCTCCCGATGAACACTGAAGCTTTCTTT. The chain combines TRBV7-2 with TRBJ1-1; no clear D gene. The CDR3 consists of 14 residues. CDR1 is SGHTA and CDR2 is FQGNSA in the germline V gene. Between the trimmed V and J ends, which lost 3 bases and 0 bases, there was a span of 8 bases. Filled out from reference TRBV7-2 and TRBJ1-1, the complete variable domain reads GAGVSQSPSNKVTEKGKDVELRCDPISGHTALYWYRQSLGQGLEFLIYFQGNSAPDKSGLPSDRFSAERTGGSVSTLTIQRTQQEDSAVYLCASSLLPMNTEAFFGQGTRLTVV.

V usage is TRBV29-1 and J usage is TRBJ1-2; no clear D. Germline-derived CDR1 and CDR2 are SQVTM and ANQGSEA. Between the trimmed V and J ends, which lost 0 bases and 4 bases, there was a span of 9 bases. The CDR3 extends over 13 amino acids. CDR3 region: CSVEDTFGYGYTF. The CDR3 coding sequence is TGCAGCGTTGAAGACACGTTCGGCTATGGCTACACCTTC.

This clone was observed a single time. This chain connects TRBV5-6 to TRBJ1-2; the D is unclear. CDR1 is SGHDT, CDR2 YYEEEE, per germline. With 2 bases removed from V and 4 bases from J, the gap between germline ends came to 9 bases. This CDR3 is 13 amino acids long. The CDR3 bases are TGTGCCAGCAGCTTAGGACGCGTCTATGGCTACACCTTC. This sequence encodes CASSLGRVYGYTF.

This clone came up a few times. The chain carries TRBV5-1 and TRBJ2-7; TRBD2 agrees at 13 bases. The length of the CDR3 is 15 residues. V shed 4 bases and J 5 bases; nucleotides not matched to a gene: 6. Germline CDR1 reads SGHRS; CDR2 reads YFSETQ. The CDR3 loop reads CASSLLTSGRNEQYF. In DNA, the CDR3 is TGCGCCAGCAGCCTCCTGACTAGCGGGAGGAACGAGCAGTACTTC.

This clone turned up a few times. The CDR3, as DNA: TGTGCCGCAAGACCCGCGGACGGTAACACCGGGGAGCTGTTTTTT. It translates to CAARPADGNTGELFF. This chain joins TRBV27 and TRBJ2-2; no reliable D call. Germline V gene data show CDR1 as MNHEY and CDR2 as SMNVEV (reference sequence). The CDR3 length is 15 residues. V was clipped by 11 bases and J by 2 bases, with 18 bases between them.

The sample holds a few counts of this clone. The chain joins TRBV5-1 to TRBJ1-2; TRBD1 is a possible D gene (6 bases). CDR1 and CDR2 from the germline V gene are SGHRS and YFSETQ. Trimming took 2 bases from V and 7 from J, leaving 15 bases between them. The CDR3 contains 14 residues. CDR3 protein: CASSFQDSLSGYTF. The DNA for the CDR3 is TGCGCCAGCAGCTTCCAGGACAGTCTCTCTGGCTACACCTTC.

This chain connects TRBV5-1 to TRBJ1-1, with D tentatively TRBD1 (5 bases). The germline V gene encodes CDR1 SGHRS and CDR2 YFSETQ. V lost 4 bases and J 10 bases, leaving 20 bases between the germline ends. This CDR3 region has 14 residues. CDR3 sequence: CASSPEGDGGRAFF. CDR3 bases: TGCGCCAGCAGCCCGGAAGGGGACGGAGGGAGAGCTTTCTTT. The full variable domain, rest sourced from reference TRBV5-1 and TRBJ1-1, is KAGVTQTPRYLIKTRGQQVTLSCSPISGHRSVSWYQQTPGQGLQFLFEYFSETQRNKGNFPGRFSGRQFSNSRSEMNVSTLELGDSALYLCASSPEGDGGRAFFGQGTRLTVV.

The CDR3 nucleotides read TGTGCCATCAGTGGTAGCGGGAGTCGCACCGGGGAGCTGTTTTTT. The encoded protein is CAISGSGSRTGELFF. This chain joins TRBV10-3 and TRBJ2-2; 9 bases line up with TRBD2. CDR1 and CDR2 (germline): ENHRY, SYGVKD. The CDR3 runs to 15 residues. The V segment lost 4 bases and the J segment 4 bases; nucleotides outside the gene matches: 4.

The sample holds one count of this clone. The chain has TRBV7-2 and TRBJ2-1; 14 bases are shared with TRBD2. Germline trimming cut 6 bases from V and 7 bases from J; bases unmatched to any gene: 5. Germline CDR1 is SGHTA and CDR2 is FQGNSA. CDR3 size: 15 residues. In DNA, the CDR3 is TGTGCCAGCAGGCTGACTAGCGGGAGGGTAAATGAGCAGTTCTTC. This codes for CASRLTSGRVNEQFF.

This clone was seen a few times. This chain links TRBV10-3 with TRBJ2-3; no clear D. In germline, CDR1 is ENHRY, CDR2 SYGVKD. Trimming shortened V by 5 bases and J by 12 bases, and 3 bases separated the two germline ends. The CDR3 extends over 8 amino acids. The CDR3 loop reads CAISNQYF. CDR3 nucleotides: TGTGCCATCAGTAATCAGTATTTT.

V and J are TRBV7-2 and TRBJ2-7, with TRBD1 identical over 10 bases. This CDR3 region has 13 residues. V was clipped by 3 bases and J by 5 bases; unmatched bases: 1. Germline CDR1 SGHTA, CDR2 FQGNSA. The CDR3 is CASSLDRGNEQYF. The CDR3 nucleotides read TGTGCCAGCAGCTTGGACAGGGGGAACGAGCAGTACTTC.